Described below is a single T cell receptor (beta chain) sequence and its context. In its sample, this clone was seen many times. Its antigen is currently not known. Qualities for individual bases were not recorded, and no much larger clone is one base off. No treatment had been received by any patient before thyroid surgery. Using T-cell receptor beta sequencing, the study looked back at clinical samples from patients collected from about 2011 to 2019. The method behind the library was PCR. Reads for this sample came from an Illumina HiSeq 4000. The TCR beta-chain CDR3 region of each patient was profiled by high-throughput sequencing. The published analysis was carried out like this. A classifier to discriminate distant-metastatic papillary thyroid cancer patients was built from CDR3 differences across clinicopathological groups. The Shannon index was used to measure repertoire diversity, and the Morisita-Horn index was used to measure how similar tumor and blood repertoires were. TCRdb applied fastp at Q25 and MiXCR to the public reads, then kept only in-frame beta chains. The V and J calls were determined by TCRdb, not by the authors. This sample has about 92,000 clones in its table, and more than 12% of those were observed once. Of the sample, just over 3.5% is held by the ten largest clones.

The source of the sample is a study of metastatic and nonmetastatic thyroid tumors (dated by TCRdb to between 2020 and 2021). In the study overall: The researchers compared repertoires between peripheral blood samples and tumor or nodule tissue samples from patients with malignant or benign thyroid disease.

CDR1 SEHNR and CDR2 FQNEAQ are derived from the germline V gene (reference sequence). Ends trimmed: V by 5 bases, J by 11 bases; bases unmatched to a gene: 8. The CDR3 measures 13 amino acids from cysteine to phenylalanine. This entry keeps only the CDR3 DNA: 39 bases, framed from base 1. Summary of the overall study and its limitations: In both blood and tumor samples, malignant tumors were reported to have significantly higher TCR beta diversity than benign nodules.

The sequence links TRBV7-9 to TRBJ1-1; 10 middle bases align to TRBD1. Sequencing was performed on blood. The receptor's source is a female donor with papillary thyroid cancer or a benign thyroid nodule (not recorded which). Some clones in this sample may be carry-over from other donors' samples. Here the CDR3 is given as CASSARDRGYAFF. The base sequence is TGTGCCAGCAGCGCGCGGGACAGGGGTTATGCTTTCTTT.